Below are 13 T cell receptor beta chains sequenced from a single sample in a study of T cell responses to AZD1222 COVID-19 vaccine. Generated by immunoSEQ multiplex PCR, the TCRdb table keeps only in-frame clones and is missing some. The sample gives 120,000 to 150,000 clones, roughly 89% of which show up once; just over 5.5% is in the top ten. The sequenced sample was peripheral blood, obtained on day 0 of AZD1222 vaccination. These receptors were taken from an adult in good health.

V gene TRBV7-2 combines with J gene TRBJ2-7; D is undetermined. Germline V gives CDR1 SGHTA, CDR2 FQGNSA. The CDR3 spans 13 residues. Trimming removed 0 bases from V and 4 bases from J, with 7 bases in between. The CDR3 reads CASSLAKGYEQYF. The CDR3 DNA follows: TGTGCCAGCAGCTTAGCGAAAGGTTACGAGCAGTACTTC.

The CDR3 coding sequence is TGCGCCAGCAGCTTGGGGGCGGATTATCAGCCCCAGCATTTT. As protein: CASSLGADYQPQHF. The chain links TRBV5-1 to TRBJ1-5; D gene ambiguous. Germline CDR1 SGHRS, CDR2 YFSETQ. The CDR3 extends over 14 amino acids. V was trimmed by 0 bases and J by 5 bases, leaving 9 bases between them.

CDR3 bases: TGTGCCAGCAGCTTAATGGGTAGTCCCTTCTACGAGCAGTACTTC. It is translated as CASSLMGSPFYEQYF. The genes are TRBV7-2 and TRBJ2-7; D unresolved. Germline lookup yields CDR1 SGHTA and CDR2 FQGNSA. The V and J ends lost 2 bases and 3 bases respectively, with 14 bases between them. The CDR3 loop spans 15 amino acids. Full variable domain (missing parts from reference TRBV7-2 and TRBJ2-7): GAGVSQSPSNKVTEKGKDVELRCDPISGHTALYWYRQSLGQGLEFLIYFQGNSAPDKSGLPSDRFSAERTGGSVSTLTIQRTQQEDSAVYLCASSLMGSPFYEQYFGPGTRLTVT.

Of note for this clone: The identical CDR3 is also encoded by other nucleotide sequences in the sample. The DNA for the CDR3 is TGTGCCAGCAGCTTAAATAATTCACCCCTCCACTTT. Translated, it gives CASSLNNSPLHF. The chain employs TRBV7-2 and TRBJ1-6; no definite D call. Per the germline V gene, CDR1 is SGHTA and CDR2 is FQGNSA. The length of the CDR3 is 12 residues. The V gene lost 2 bases and the J gene lost 5 bases, with 1 base spanning the gap.

V and J are TRBV4-3 and TRBJ1-6; D ambiguous. The CDR3 runs 13 residues. The V end was cut by 4 bases, the J end by 11 bases, with 12 bases between. Germline CDR1 and CDR2: LGHNA and YSLEER. The CDR3 DNA reads as TGCGCCAGCAGCCTATCAACCCAAGCACCCCTCCACTTT. As protein: CASSLSTQAPLHF.

The J gene is TRBJ2-5, the V gene TRBV7-2; 12 bases align to TRBD2. The CDR3 consists of 18 residues. Germline CDR1 is SGHTA and CDR2 is FQGNSA. The J segment lost 1 base and the V segment lost 1 base, leaving 7 bases of the junction unmatched. CDR3 sequence (DNA): TGTGCCAGCAGCTTAGTTGATGGACTAGCGGGGACCCAAGAGACCCAGTACTTC. The encoded protein is CASSLVDGLAGTQETQYF. Supplemented by reference TRBV7-2 and TRBJ2-5, the full variable domain reads GAGVSQSPSNKVTEKGKDVELRCDPISGHTALYWYRQSLGQGLEFLIYFQGNSAPDKSGLPSDRFSAERTGGSVSTLTIQRTQQEDSAVYLCASSLVDGLAGTQETQYFGPGTRLLVL.

This chain joins TRBV30 and TRBJ2-1, with D possibly being TRBD1 or TRBD2 (5 bases each). Trimming took off 3 bases at V and 1 base at J, with 13 bases between the two ends. This CDR3 comprises 15 residues. The germline V gene encodes CDR1 GTSNPN and CDR2 SVGIG (reference sequence). CDR3 in amino acids: CAWSQGAWSYNEQFF. CDR3 in DNA: TGTGCCTGGAGCCAGGGAGCTTGGTCCTACAATGAGCAGTTCTTC.

This chain uses TRBV29-1 with TRBJ2-2; TRBD2 agrees at 13 bases. Losses at the gene ends were 7 bases for V and 4 bases for J; bases not matched to a gene: 6. The CDR3 is 15 amino acids. Germline V CDR1 and CDR2: SQVTM, ANQGSEA. CDR3 in DNA: TGCAGCGCCGGGACTAGCGGGGCTTTCACCGGGGAGCTGTTTTTT. Encoded protein: CSAGTSGAFTGELFF.

V is TRBV5-8 and J is TRBJ2-1; tentative D call: TRBD2 (6 bases). V was pared by 0 bases and J by 0 bases, with 10 bases between. Germline V gene data show CDR1 as SGHTS and CDR2 as YDEGEE. This CDR3 is built from 16 residues. CDR3 sequence: CASSLGAGSSYNEQFF. DNA for the CDR3: TGTGCCAGCAGCTTGGGCGCGGGGTCCTCCTACAATGAGCAGTTCTTC.

This chain connects TRBV15 to TRBJ2-3; D might be TRBD1 or TRBD2, each matching 6 bases. The V end was cut by 2 bases, the J end by 2 bases, with 17 bases between. This CDR3 is built from 17 residues. The germline gives CDR1 LNHNV, CDR2 YYDKDF (reference sequence). CDR3 loop: CATSRSLLPGATDTQYF. CDR3 DNA: TGTGCCACCAGCAGATCCCTTCTGCCGGGGGCCACAGATACGCAGTATTTT.

The chain uses TRBV10-3 and TRBJ1-6; D unresolved. This CDR3 region has 15 residues. Germline CDR1 ENHRY, CDR2 SYGVKD. Trimming took off 2 bases at V and 7 bases at J, with 12 bases between the two ends. The CDR3 region has the DNA TGTGCCATCAGTGAGACGTCATCCGCGAATTCACCCCTCCACTTT. Translation: CAISETSSANSPLHF.

This chain uses TRBV6-2 or TRBV6-3 with TRBJ2-7, with 12 bases lining up with TRBD2. Germline V lookup: CDR1 MNHEY, CDR2 SVGEGT. The CDR3 is 17 amino acids. J lost 2 bases, V lost 0 bases, and 5 bases had no gene match. The CDR3 is CASSYSPSGRVTYEQYF. The CDR3 DNA sequence: TGTGCCAGCAGTTACTCTCCTAGCGGGAGGGTCACCTACGAGCAGTACTTC.

The rearrangement links TRBV18 to TRBJ2-1; 14 positions agree with TRBD2. This CDR3 spans 14 amino acids. J gave up 8 bases and V 3 bases, and 0 bases lay outside the gene matches. Germline V gene data show CDR1 as KGHSH and CDR2 as LQKENI. The CDR3 DNA is TGTGCCAGCTCACCGGGACTAGCGGGAGATGAGCAGTTCTTC. Its protein product is CASSPGLAGDEQFF.